One T cell receptor beta chain is described in this entry. The record originates from a study of T cell changes during pregnancy in multiple sclerosis. Germline V gene lookup returns CDR1 LNHDA and CDR2 SQIVND (reference sequence). V lost 7 bases, J lost 7 bases, and 8 bases lay in between. The CDR3 spans 11 residues. Clones were read by immunoSEQ multiplex PCR, and TCRdb kept only the in-frame ones, dropping some. The top ten hold about 1.8% of the sample, which has 85,000 to 90,000 clones, around 93% seen once. The TCR comes from a female donor in good health, enrolled as a control in a pregnancy study. The chain combines TRBV19 with TRBJ2-1, with D possibly being TRBD2 (5 bases). This material consisted of peripheral blood, taken in the first trimester of pregnancy. Here the CDR3 reads CASNPGNEQFF. In nucleotides, the CDR3 is TGTGCCAGTAATCCGGGGAATGAGCAGTTCTTC.